A single sample gave rise to the 29 T cell receptor beta chains below, sequenced in a study of early T cells in non-severe SARS-CoV-2 infection. TCRdb ran MiXCR on the 5' RACE reads and lists one entry per CDR3 protein. The sample has about 44,000 distinct CDR3 sequences, more than 10% seen once. Sequenced material: whole blood. These receptors came from an adult who was a healthcare worker with PCR-confirmed SARS-CoV-2 infection or an uninfected control (not recorded which).

The table lists this clonotype with a few counts. The chain links TRBV27 to TRBJ1-1; no definite D call. CDR3 length equals 13 residues. Germline CDR1 is MNHEY and CDR2 is SMNVEV (reference sequence). V shed 5 bases and J shed 8 bases, with 15 bases lying between them. In DNA, the CDR3 is TGTGCCAGCAGTGTTAACACGGCGCGAGAAGCTTTCTTT. Translated, it gives CASSVNTAREAFF.

This clonotype has more than one count but fewer than ten. The V and J genes are TRBV28 and TRBJ2-7; D tentatively fits TRBD1 or TRBD2 (5 bases each). The CDR3 is 14 residues long. Trimming left V 6 bases short and J 7 bases short, with 19 bases between. Per the germline V gene, CDR1 is MDHEN and CDR2 is SYDVKM. As DNA, the CDR3 is TGTGCCAGCAGAACTTTCACCTCCGAGGGGGAGCAGTACTTC. Its protein product is CASRTFTSEGEQYF.

This clonotype was observed at least ten times. The J gene is TRBJ2-5, the V gene TRBV2, with 11 bases matching TRBD1. The trim removed 3 bases at V and 4 bases at J, leaving 1 base unmatched. The CDR3 is 14 amino acids. Germline lookup yields CDR1 SNHLY and CDR2 FYNNEI. CDR3 DNA: TGTGCCAGCAGTGACGGGACAGGGGGAGAGACCCAGTACTTC. Its protein is CASSDGTGGETQYF.

CDR3 amino acids: CASSLRDRVQDTQYF. As DNA, the CDR3 is TGTGCCAGCAGCTTAAGGGACAGAGTACAAGATACGCAGTATTTT. V and J are TRBV7-3 and TRBJ2-3, with 7 nucleotides matching TRBD1. The CDR3 runs 15 residues. Germline assignment: CDR1 SGHTA and CDR2 FQGTGA. After removal of 1 base from V and 5 bases from J, the junction contained 6 bases not matched to a gene.

This clonotype appeared many times. J is TRBJ1-1 and V is TRBV2; D unresolved. The CDR3 runs 14 residues. Germline CDR1 reads SNHLY; CDR2 reads FYNNEI. With 0 bases removed from V and 1 base from J, the gap between germline ends came to 6 bases. CDR3 coding DNA: TGTGCCAGCAGTGAAGCGCTTCGGAACACTGAAGCTTTCTTT. Protein sequence: CASSEALRNTEAFF.

The rearrangement uses TRBV23-1 and TRBJ2-3; D unclear. TRBV23-1 is known as an ORF, though its function is uncertain. CDR3 length: 16 amino acids. V lost 3 bases and J lost 4, with 17 bases in between. The CDR3 reads CASSHPLVVGADTQYF. The CDR3 nucleotides read TGCGCCAGCAGTCACCCGCTAGTTGTAGGAGCAGATACGCAGTATTTT.

This clonotype was observed at least ten times. The chain is built from TRBV29-1 and TRBJ2-5; D is ambiguous. CDR1 is SQVTM, CDR2 ANQGSEA, per germline. V lost 7 bases to trimming and J lost 5 bases, with 11 bases between them. CDR3 length: 11 residues. CDR3 nucleotides: TGCAGCGGTGGGATGGGGGAGACCCAGTACTTC. It yields the protein CSGGMGETQYF.

This clonotype has at least ten counts. This CDR3 reads CASSLRGGDHYEQYF. Written as DNA, the CDR3 is TGTGCCAGCAGCTTACGCGGGGGGGACCACTACGAGCAGTACTTC. The chain recombines TRBV7-2 with TRBJ2-7; 9 bases are a match to TRBD2. J gave up 3 bases and V 2 bases, and 5 bases lay outside the gene matches. CDR3 size: 15 residues. Germline V gene sequence: CDR1 SGHTA, CDR2 FQGNSA.

This clonotype was observed at least ten times. This chain uses TRBV30 with TRBJ2-1; 8 bases are shared with TRBD2. This CDR3 region has 14 residues. Trimming cost V 4 bases and J 12 bases; bases outside gene matches: 14. Germline V gene data show CDR1 as GTSNPN and CDR2 as SVGIG (reference sequence). CDR3 residues: CAWNLSGGSRRQFF. The DNA of the CDR3 is TGTGCCTGGAATTTGAGCGGGGGATCGAGGCGGCAGTTCTTC.

This clonotype was seen at least ten times. The chain employs TRBV20-1 and TRBJ2-1, with a possible D match to TRBD1 (5 bases). Germline V gene sequence: CDR1 DFQATT, CDR2 SNEGSKA (reference sequence). The CDR3 covers 14 residues. Trimming removed 3 bases at V and 3 bases at J, with 12 bases between. CDR3 sequence (DNA): TGCAGTGCTAGGCGGCTAGACAGCTACAATGAGCAGTTCTTC. Its translation is CSARRLDSYNEQFF.

The J gene is TRBJ2-2, the V gene TRBV7-8; D possibly corresponds to TRBD1 (5 bases). CDR1 is SGHVS, CDR2 FQNEAQ, per germline. The CDR3 has 15 residues. Trimming removed 1 base from V and 4 bases from J, with 10 bases in between. The CDR3 here is CASSLGRVATGELFF. The CDR3 DNA follows: TGTGCCAGCAGCTTAGGCAGGGTGGCCACCGGGGAGCTGTTTTTT.

In this sample, this clonotype turned up a few times. This chain connects TRBV7-2 to TRBJ2-1, with 8 bases lining up with TRBD2. The CDR3 is 15 residues long. In germline, CDR1 is SGHTA, CDR2 FQGNSA. J gave up 7 bases and V 5 bases, and 10 bases lay outside the gene matches. The CDR3 region has the DNA TGTGCCAGCAGCCAAGGGACTAGAGGGGGTAATGAGCAGTTCTTC. Translated: CASSQGTRGGNEQFF.

This clonotype was picked up many times. This chain links TRBV12-3 or TRBV12-4 with TRBJ2-7, with unresolved D. The CDR3 extends over 13 amino acids. Trimming took off 3 bases at V and 2 bases at J, with 8 bases between the two ends. CDR3 residues: CASSLSAPYEQYF. In nucleotides, the CDR3 is TGTGCCAGCAGTTTGAGCGCACCCTACGAGCAGTACTTC.

This clonotype was seen ten or more times. This chain joins TRBV10-3 and TRBJ2-7; 9 nucleotides line up with TRBD1. Germline V gives CDR1 ENHRY, CDR2 SYGVKD. There are 15 residues in the CDR3. The ends lost 10 bases at V and 1 base at J; junction bases unmatched: 11. Written as DNA, the CDR3 is TGTGCCAGCGAACCGGGACAGGGTTCGTCCTACGAGCAGTACTTC. This sequence encodes CASEPGQGSSYEQYF.

This clonotype was detected many times. The rearrangement links TRBV7-9 to TRBJ1-1; D possibly corresponds to TRBD1 (5 bases). V lost 5 bases and J lost 1, with 8 bases in between. CDR1 and CDR2 (germline): SEHNR, FQNEAQ (reference sequence). The CDR3 length is 13 residues. CDR3 protein: CASSQDTNTEAFF. CDR3 bases: TGTGCCAGCAGCCAGGACACGAACACTGAAGCTTTCTTT.

This clonotype was counted a few times. The rearrangement joins TRBV4-3 to TRBJ2-7; D ambiguous. This CDR3 has 14 residues. V was shortened by 4 bases and J by 6 bases, with 16 bases between the two germline ends. Germline CDR1 reads LGHNA; CDR2 reads YSLEER. DNA of the CDR3: TGCGCCAGCAGCCGCTGGCCCCAAACCCTCGAGCAGTACTTC. It translates to CASSRWPQTLEQYF.

V gene TRBV19 combines with J gene TRBJ1-2; tentative D call: TRBD1 (5 bases). Trimming stripped 5 bases from V and 4 bases from J, with 14 bases between. The CDR3 length is 14 residues. CDR1 and CDR2 (germline): LNHDA, SQIVND (reference sequence). The CDR3 spells CASSALGPGYGYTF. As DNA, the CDR3 is TGTGCCAGTAGTGCCTTGGGACCGGGCTATGGCTACACCTTC. Combining the CDR3 with reference TRBV19 and TRBJ1-2 gives the whole variable domain DGGITQSPKYLFRKEGQNVTLSCEQNLNHDAMYWYRQDPGQGLRLIYYSQIVNDFQKGDIAEGYSVSREKKESFPLTVTSAQKNPTAFYLCASSALGPGYGYTFGSGTRLTVV.

This clonotype has ten or more counts. CDR3: CASCSAGNQPQHF. Written as DNA, the CDR3 is TGTGCCAGCTGTAGTGCGGGCAATCAGCCCCAGCATTTT. This chain uses TRBV6-6 with TRBJ1-5; D unresolved. The CDR3 spans 13 residues. Trimming removed 8 bases from V and 2 bases from J, with 10 bases in between. In germline, CDR1 is MNHNY, CDR2 SVGAGI (reference sequence).

This clonotype was seen ten or more times. V usage is TRBV5-6 and J usage is TRBJ1-2, with D tentatively TRBD1 (5 bases). Germline V gene data show CDR1 as SGHDT and CDR2 as YYEEEE. Trimming took off 3 bases at V and 5 bases at J, with 11 bases between the two ends. This CDR3 region has 13 residues. For the CDR3, the DNA is TGTGCCAGCAGCTGGGCACGACAGTATGGCTACACCTTC. It yields the protein CASSWARQYGYTF.

This clonotype appeared many times. This sequence joins TRBV12-5 and TRBJ2-2, with no clear D. The V and J ends lost 5 bases and 3 bases respectively, with 4 bases between them. The length of the CDR3 is 12 residues. CDR1 and CDR2 from the germline V gene are LGHNT and FRNRAP. The CDR3: CASGLDTGELFF. The CDR3 nucleotides are TGTGCTAGTGGTCTCGACACCGGGGAGCTGTTTTTT.

This clonotype came up many times. The rearrangement uses TRBV6-6 and TRBJ1-1; D unclear. V lost 5 bases, J lost 2 bases, and 12 bases lay in between. Germline V gene sequence: CDR1 MNHNY, CDR2 SVGAGI (reference sequence). The CDR3 sequence is 14 residues long. The CDR3 region is CASSHPRGNTEAFF. The CDR3 nucleotides are TGTGCCAGCAGTCACCCAAGAGGCAACACTGAAGCTTTCTTT.

This clonotype was observed at least ten times. V usage is TRBV20-1 and J usage is TRBJ1-6; 7 positions agree with TRBD1. Germline V gene lookup returns CDR1 DFQATT and CDR2 SNEGSKA (reference sequence). The CDR3 sequence is 14 residues long. V was pared by 3 bases and J by 9 bases, with 8 bases of the junction left unmatched. CDR3 DNA sequence: TGCAGTGCTAGGGATACAGGGGAAAGTTCACCCCTCCACTTT. Translating gives CSARDTGESSPLHF.

This clonotype has a count of ten or more. This rearrangement joins TRBV29-1 to TRBJ2-3, with 9 bases lining up with TRBD1. There are 14 residues in the CDR3. V gave up 6 bases and J gave up 2 bases; unmatched junction bases: 6. The germline CDR1 and CDR2 sequences are SQVTM and ANQGSEA. The chain's CDR3 is CSVDRDRATDTQYF. The CDR3 DNA is TGCAGCGTCGATCGGGACAGGGCCACAGATACGCAGTATTTT.

This clonotype has only a few counts. The J gene is TRBJ2-3, the V gene TRBV28; TRBD2 matches 12 bases. The V gene's germline CDR1 is MDHEN and CDR2 SYDVKM. J lost 7 bases, V lost 6 bases, and 11 bases had no gene match. There are 16 residues in the CDR3. The chain's CDR3 is CASSPALAGGWNTQYF. CDR3 nucleotide sequence: TGTGCCAGCAGCCCTGCACTAGCGGGAGGTTGGAATACGCAGTATTTT.

The chain recombines TRBV20-1 with TRBJ1-2; D gene uncertain. Germline values: CDR1 DFQATT, CDR2 SNEGSKA (reference sequence). The ends were cut back, 5 bases at V and 2 bases at J, with 12 bases in the middle. The CDR3 runs 13 residues. The CDR3 spells CSADGGINYGYTF. CDR3 DNA sequence: TGCAGTGCTGACGGTGGAATCAACTATGGCTACACCTTC.

There are a few counts of this clonotype. V gene TRBV7-3 combines with J gene TRBJ2-7; no clear D. The germline V gene encodes CDR1 SGHTA and CDR2 FQGTGA. V was clipped by 8 bases and J by 1 base, with 12 bases between them. The CDR3 covers 13 residues. CDR3 residues: CASAPGRSYEQYF. The CDR3, as DNA: TGTGCCAGCGCCCCCGGGCGATCCTACGAGCAGTACTTC.

This clonotype was observed at least ten times. V is TRBV27 and J is TRBJ1-5; D gene uncertain. The CDR3 totals 14 residues. Germline CDR1 MNHEY, CDR2 SMNVEV (reference sequence). Trimming cost V 6 bases and J 0 bases, with 9 bases left between them. The CDR3 region is CASRPAGSNQPQHF. The CDR3 coding sequence is TGTGCCAGCAGGCCAGCTGGTAGCAATCAGCCCCAGCATTTT.

This clonotype was detected a few times. The chain links TRBV30 to TRBJ2-7, with D tentatively TRBD1 (6 bases). The CDR3 has 15 residues. Germline V lookup: CDR1 GTSNPN, CDR2 SVGIG (reference sequence). V dropped 4 bases and J dropped 2 bases, with 18 bases sitting between them. The CDR3 region has the DNA TGTGCCTGGATGGCGGACAGACTCCCCACCTACGAGCAGTACTTC. Its protein is CAWMADRLPTYEQYF.

This clonotype was counted many times. The CDR3 DNA reads TGTGCCAGCAGCTTAGGGGGACTAGCGGGAGAAGAAGGATACGAGCAGTACTTC. This sequence encodes CASSLGGLAGEEGYEQYF. The V and J genes are TRBV11-3 and TRBJ2-7, with 14 bases matching TRBD2. Looked up from germline, CDR1 is SGHNT and CDR2 is YENEEA. CDR3 length equals 18 residues. After removal of 1 base from V and 4 bases from J, the junction contained 9 bases not matched to a gene.